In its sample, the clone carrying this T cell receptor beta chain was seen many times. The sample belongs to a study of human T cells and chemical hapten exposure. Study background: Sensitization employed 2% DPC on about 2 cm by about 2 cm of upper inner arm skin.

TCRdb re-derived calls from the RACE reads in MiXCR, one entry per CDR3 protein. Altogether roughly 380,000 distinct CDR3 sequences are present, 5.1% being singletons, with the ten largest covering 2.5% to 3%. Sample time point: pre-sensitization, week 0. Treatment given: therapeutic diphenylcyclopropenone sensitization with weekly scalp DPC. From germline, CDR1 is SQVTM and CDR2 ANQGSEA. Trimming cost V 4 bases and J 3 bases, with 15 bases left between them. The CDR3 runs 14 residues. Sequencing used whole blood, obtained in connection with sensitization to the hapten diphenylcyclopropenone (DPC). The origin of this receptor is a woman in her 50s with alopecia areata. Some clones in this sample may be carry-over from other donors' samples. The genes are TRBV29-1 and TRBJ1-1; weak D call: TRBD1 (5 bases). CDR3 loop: CSVGSRWGDTEAFF. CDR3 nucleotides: TGCAGCGTTGGGAGTCGTTGGGGGGACACTGAAGCTTTCTTT.